The 29 T cell receptor beta chains below all came from one sample that was sequenced in a study of Graves' ophthalmopathy and Graves' hyperthyroidism (dated by TCRdb to between 2017 and 2018). These reads were obtained on an Illumina HiSeq 2000. TCR beta CDR3 regions were amplified from RNA transcripts for repertoire sequencing. A first-round RT-PCR used HTBI primers with the Qiagen OneStep RT-PCR kit, followed by a second-round multiplex PCR, size selection and purification. The raw public data were reprocessed by TCRdb itself: fastp quality trimming at Q25, MiXCR clonotype calling, in-frame beta chains only. Each CDR3 protein appears once, grouped with its most common genes and DNA. Here the sample has around 1,000,000 distinct CDR3 sequences; 35% to 40% occur a single time. The ten largest clonotypes hold 11% of the sample. The sequenced material came from peripheral blood or thyroid tissue (not recorded which). These receptors all come from an adult man with Graves' hyperthyroidism.

The chain joins TRBV29-1 to TRBJ2-7; 10 nucleotides match TRBD2. Germline values: CDR1 SQVTM, CDR2 ANQGSEA. V was pared by 8 bases and J by 0 bases, with 1 base of the junction left unmatched. This CDR3 contains 12 residues. As DNA, the CDR3 is TGCAGCTCTAGCGGGAGCTCCTACGAGCAGTACTTC. It is translated as CSSSGSSYEQYF.

This clonotype was seen a few times. The CDR3 coding sequence is TGTGCCAGCAGTCCGCCCGGATTCTCCTACGAGCAGTACTTC. This gives the protein CASSPPGFSYEQYF. The J gene is TRBJ2-7, the V gene TRBV12-3 or TRBV12-4; D is unresolved. The V end was cut by 5 bases, the J end by 0 bases, with 11 bases between. The CDR3 contains 14 residues.

V usage is TRBV3-1 and J usage is TRBJ2-2, with D unresolved. The germline V gene encodes CDR1 LGHDT and CDR2 YNNKEL (reference sequence). The V end was cut by 3 bases, the J end by 1 base, with 12 bases between. The CDR3 contains 16 residues. CDR3 nucleotide sequence: TGTGCCAGCAGCCATCCGGCGGCCAGGAACACCGGGGAGCTGTTTTTT. It yields the protein CASSHPAARNTGELFF.

The chain joins TRBV5-4 to TRBJ2-5; 9 bases match TRBD1. This CDR3 spans 15 amino acids. CDR1 is SGHNT, CDR2 YYREEE, per germline (reference sequence). The junction had 10 bases not matched to a gene; V was cut back by 3 bases and J by 7 bases. The CDR3 DNA reads TGTGCCAGCAGCTCGCCCGACAGGGGGAGTGGGACCCAGTACTTC. Translation gives CASSSPDRGSGTQYF.

This chain joins TRBV2 and TRBJ2-5; TRBD2 matches 9 bases. Germline CDR1 is SNHLY and CDR2 is FYNNEI. CDR3 size: 16 residues. The V and J ends lost 8 bases and 5 bases, in that order; junction bases with no gene match: 15. CDR3 bases: TGTGCCAGCGGCTCAGGACTAGCGTCGTACCGGGAGACCCAGTACTTC. Translating it yields CASGSGLASYRETQYF.

This clonotype was picked up many times. This sequence joins TRBV12-3 or TRBV12-4 and TRBJ2-6; D remains ambiguous. The CDR3 is 15 amino acids. Trimming shortened V by 2 bases and J by 2 bases, and 7 bases separated the two germline ends. DNA of the CDR3: TGTGCCAGCAGTTTATATGACGCTGGGGCCAACGTCCTGACTTTC. It translates to CASSLYDAGANVLTF.

V usage is TRBV11-2 and J usage is TRBJ2-5, with 8 bases identical to TRBD1. Germline V CDR1 and CDR2: SGHAT, FQNNGV. This CDR3 is 13 amino acids long. V trimming: 6 bases; J trimming: 6 bases; junction bases outside the gene matches: 6. The CDR3 DNA is TGTGCCAGCAGTTTGACAGGGGTGCAGACCCAGTACTTC. It yields the protein CASSLTGVQTQYF.

This clonotype was seen many times. A junction boundary mismatches the germline segment, possibly from a read error. This sequence joins TRBV10-3 and TRBJ1-1; D is perhaps TRBD1 (6 bases). There are 13 residues in the CDR3. Germline lookup yields CDR1 ENHRY and CDR2 SYGVKD. The CDR3 DNA sequence: TGTGCCATCAGTGTGGACAGCCCTACTCTTGTGATCTTT. It encodes CAISVDSPTLVIF.

This clonotype came up many times. The gene calls are TRBV20-1 and TRBJ2-7; D remains ambiguous. The ends were cut back, 3 bases at V and 1 base at J, with 10 bases in the middle. CDR1 DFQATT and CDR2 SNEGSKA come from the germline V gene (reference sequence). The CDR3 sequence is 13 residues long. CDR3 DNA sequence: TGCAGTGCTAGGGAGCAGAAGTCCTACGAGCAGTACTTC. It codes for CSAREQKSYEQYF.

The V call is TRBV6-6, the J call TRBJ2-5, with D perhaps TRBD2 (6 bases). The CDR3 totals 13 residues. Germline CDR1 MNHNY, CDR2 SVGAGI (reference sequence). The germline V and J ends were trimmed by 6 bases and 1 base, with 9 bases remaining between them. The CDR3 loop is CASRGRLQETQYF. The DNA for the CDR3 is TGTGCCAGCAGAGGGAGGCTCCAAGAGACCCAGTACTTC.

The rearrangement uses TRBV6-1 and TRBJ2-7; TRBD2 matches at 7 bases. This CDR3 is built from 15 residues. With 6 bases clipped from V and 0 bases from J, the junction kept 8 bases outside the gene matches. CDR1 MNHNS and CDR2 SASEGT come from the germline V gene. The CDR3 reads CASRSTSENSYEQYF. The CDR3 DNA is TGTGCCAGCAGGTCAACTAGCGAGAACTCCTACGAGCAGTACTTC.

The rearrangement links TRBV7-2 to TRBJ2-5, with 8 nucleotides matching TRBD2. This CDR3 comprises 16 residues. With V trimmed by 8 bases and J by 5 bases, 16 bases remained unmatched. Germline CDR1 is SGHTA and CDR2 is FQGNSA. In DNA form, the CDR3 reads TGTGCCAGCGTTTACGGGGGGGGCCCCCAATCGGAGACCCAGTACTTC. Protein sequence: CASVYGGGPQSETQYF.

This clonotype was detected many times. CDR3 in amino acids: CSARDPTGTGYGYTF. The DNA of the CDR3 is TGCAGTGCTAGAGATCCTACCGGGACAGGCTATGGCTACACCTTC. The genes are TRBV20-1 and TRBJ1-2, with 8 bases that match TRBD1. This CDR3 has 15 amino acids. In germline, CDR1 is DFQATT, CDR2 SNEGSKA (reference sequence). V lost 0 bases, J lost 4 bases, and 7 bases stayed unmatched.

Here the CDR3 reads CSASGGQGARVNQPQHF. Written as DNA, the CDR3 is TGCAGTGCTAGCGGTGGGCAGGGGGCTCGGGTCAATCAGCCCCAGCATTTT. The chain uses TRBV20-1 and TRBJ1-5; 8 positions match TRBD1. Germline V lookup: CDR1 DFQATT, CDR2 SNEGSKA (reference sequence). V lost 3 bases to trimming and J lost 3 bases; unmatched junction nucleotides: 13. The CDR3 spans 17 residues.

This clonotype was observed many times. The V gene is TRBV7-9, the J gene TRBJ1-3; maybe TRBD1 (5 bases). The CDR3 runs 16 residues. The germline V and J ends were trimmed by 1 base and 0 bases, with 10 bases remaining between them. Germline V gives CDR1 SEHNR, CDR2 FQNEAQ (reference sequence). CDR3 sequence reads: CASSLGTTVSGNTIYF. CDR3 sequence (DNA): TGTGCCAGCAGCTTAGGGACAACGGTCTCTGGAAACACCATATATTTT.

V usage is TRBV10-3 and J usage is TRBJ2-7; TRBD1 matches 10 bases. The CDR3 consists of 15 residues. With V trimmed by 10 bases and J by 4 bases, 13 bases remained unmatched. CDR1 ENHRY and CDR2 SYGVKD come from the germline V gene. The CDR3 DNA sequence: TGTGCCAGCGACTCAGGGACAGGGGTATTTTACGAGCAGTACTTC. Protein sequence: CASDSGTGVFYEQYF.

V usage is TRBV2 and J usage is TRBJ1-5, with a weak D call TRBD1 (5 bases). Germline-derived CDR1 and CDR2 are SNHLY and FYNNEI. V lost 4 bases to trimming and J lost 6 bases, with 16 bases between them. The CDR3 length is 15 residues. The CDR3 loop reads CASSGQGGGGQPQHF. DNA of the CDR3: TGTGCCAGCAGTGGGCAGGGAGGAGGCGGTCAGCCCCAGCATTTT.

The chain recombines TRBV2 with TRBJ1-6; D unclear. CDR3 size: 12 residues. Germline V gene lookup returns CDR1 SNHLY and CDR2 FYNNEI. The CDR3 DNA sequence: TGTGCTAGAGAGGCCGTTAATTCACCCCTCCACTTT. Translating gives CAREAVNSPLHF.

J is TRBJ2-7 and V is TRBV7-2, with 10 bases aligning to TRBD2. The V and J ends lost 5 bases and 3 bases, in that order; junction bases with no gene match: 13. From germline, CDR1 is SGHTA and CDR2 FQGNSA. This CDR3 contains 17 residues. CDR3 sequence: CASSIGVYGLAVYEQYF. The CDR3 DNA reads TGTGCCAGCAGCATAGGCGTATACGGACTAGCGGTCTACGAGCAGTACTTC. The whole variable domain, filled in from reference TRBV7-2 and TRBJ2-7, reads GAGVSQSPSNKVTEKGKDVELRCDPISGHTALYWYRQSLGQGLEFLIYFQGNSAPDKSGLPSDRFSAERTGGSVSTLTIQRTQQEDSAVYLCASSIGVYGLAVYEQYFGPGTRLTVT.

The chain joins TRBV4-3 to TRBJ2-7, with D possibly being TRBD1 or TRBD2 (5 bases each). Trimming took 1 base from V and 1 from J, leaving 14 bases between them. This CDR3 is built from 16 residues. Germline CDR1 is LGHNA and CDR2 is YSLEER. DNA of the CDR3: TGCGCCAGCAGCCAAGTGAGGGGCGCGGGTTCCTACGAGCAGTACTTC. It specifies CASSQVRGAGSYEQYF.

The table lists this clonotype with many counts. This chain uses TRBV5-1 with TRBJ2-5; D gene unclear. Germline values: CDR1 SGHRS, CDR2 YFSETQ. The V and J ends lost 1 base and 2 bases respectively, with 9 bases between them. The CDR3 sequence is 14 residues long. Here the CDR3 reads CASSLRSGQETQYF. The DNA for the CDR3 is TGCGCCAGCAGCTTGCGGTCAGGACAAGAGACCCAGTACTTC.

Here the CDR3 DNA reads TGCAGTGCTAGGAGACAGGGGAGCAATCAGCCCCAGCATTTT. Protein product: CSARRQGSNQPQHF. The rearrangement joins TRBV20-1 to TRBJ1-5; 8 bases match TRBD1. This CDR3 is 14 amino acids long. CDR1 and CDR2 (germline): DFQATT, SNEGSKA (reference sequence). The V segment lost 3 bases and the J segment 1 base; nucleotides outside the gene matches: 2.

Many counts were recorded for this clonotype. The chain couples TRBV12-3 or TRBV12-4 to TRBJ1-4; D uncertain. The CDR3 runs 14 residues. V gave up 6 bases and J gave up 4 bases, with 12 bases separating them. CDR3 protein: CASSVQHRNEKLFF. In DNA, the CDR3 is TGTGCCAGCAGCGTACAGCACCGTAATGAAAAACTGTTTTTT.

This clonotype was seen repeatedly, ten times or more. This chain connects TRBV24-1 to TRBJ1-2, with a weak D call TRBD1 (6 bases). V lost 7 bases and J lost 5, with 10 bases in between. The germline CDR1 and CDR2 sequences are KGHDR and SFDVKD. The CDR3 covers 12 residues. The DNA of the CDR3 is TGTGCCACCAGGGACAGCTCTTATGGCTACACCTTC. This gives the protein CATRDSSYGYTF.

This clonotype was counted ten times or more. The chain carries TRBV29-1 and TRBJ1-2; no clear D gene. V lost 3 bases to trimming and J lost 7 bases, with 12 bases between them. Looked up from germline, CDR1 is SQVTM and CDR2 is ANQGSEA. The CDR3 has 12 amino acids. This CDR3 reads CSVDPTHVGYTF. CDR3 DNA sequence: TGCAGCGTTGATCCCACACACGTTGGCTACACCTTC.

This chain links TRBV4-2 with TRBJ1-5; 8 nucleotides line up with TRBD1. The CDR3 runs 18 residues. The germline CDR1 and CDR2 sequences are LGHNA and YNFKEQ. Losses at the gene ends were 4 bases for V and 2 bases for J; bases not matched to a gene: 13. CDR3 protein: CASSRADREGWGNQPQHF. DNA for the CDR3: TGTGCCAGCAGCCGAGCGGACAGGGAAGGATGGGGCAATCAGCCCCAGCATTTT.

The V and J genes are TRBV29-1 and TRBJ1-1, with TRBD1 as a possible D gene (5 bases). CDR1 and CDR2 from the germline V gene are SQVTM and ANQGSEA. Between the trimmed V and J ends, which lost 7 bases and 0 bases, there was a span of 9 bases. The CDR3 sequence is 12 residues long. CDR3 protein: CSGDGMNTEAFF. CDR3 DNA sequence: TGCAGCGGGGACGGCATGAACACTGAAGCTTTCTTT.

The genes are TRBV20-1 and TRBJ2-5; 12 positions match TRBD2. The germline gives CDR1 DFQATT, CDR2 SNEGSKA (reference sequence). The CDR3 contains 13 residues. Unmatched junction bases numbered 2, after V lost 5 bases and J lost 4 bases. The CDR3 DNA follows: TGCAGTGCTGCTAGCGGGAGGGGAGAGACCCAGTACTTC. Protein: CSAASGRGETQYF.

The sample holds many counts of this clonotype. The chain employs TRBV25-1 and TRBJ2-6; tentative D call: TRBD2 (6 bases). The CDR3 has 16 residues. The germline V gene has CDR1 MGHDK and CDR2 SYGVNS. V gave up 6 bases and J gave up 6 bases, with 18 bases separating them. The CDR3 sequence: CASSGEEQEMANVLTF. The CDR3, as DNA: TGTGCCAGCAGCGGGGAGGAACAGGAAATGGCCAACGTCCTGACTTTC.